The 28 T cell receptor beta chains given below trace back to one sample, sequenced in a study of T cells in Graves' hyperthyroidism and ophthalmopathy. What was amplified from RNA transcripts were TCR beta CDR3 regions. Initially, a first-round RT-PCR of the TCR CDR3 employed the HTBI primer set. TCRdb reprocessed the multiplex PCR reads via MiXCR and lists one record per CDR3 protein. Altogether some 800,000 distinct CDR3 sequences are present, 35% to 40% being singletons, with the ten largest covering around 10%. The sample consisted of blood. The origin of the receptors is a man in his late teens or twenties with Graves' hyperthyroidism.

This clonotype was found a few times. This chain's CDR3 is CASSRGIVYEQYF. CDR3 nucleotide sequence: TGTGCCAGCAGTCGGGGGATCGTCTACGAGCAGTACTTC. The chain combines TRBV5-6 with TRBJ2-7; perhaps TRBD2 as D (6 bases). Germline V gene data show CDR1 as SGHDT and CDR2 as YYEEEE. CDR3 length equals 13 residues. The V end lost 5 bases, the J end lost 3 bases, and 12 bases lay between the germline ends.

The chain combines TRBV6-5 with TRBJ1-1; D remains ambiguous. CDR1 is MNHEY and CDR2 is SVGAGI in the germline V gene. Trimming stripped 0 bases from V and 2 bases from J, with 10 bases between. The CDR3 has 15 amino acids. The CDR3, as DNA: TGTGCCAGCAGTTACTCGAATCAGAAAAACACTGAAGCTTTCTTT. Residues: CASSYSNQKNTEAFF.

This clonotype appeared many times. This chain joins TRBV10-3 and TRBJ2-7; the match to TRBD2 covers 7 bases. The CDR3 is 14 amino acids. J gave up 6 bases and V 6 bases, and 11 bases lay outside the gene matches. Germline V gene sequence: CDR1 ENHRY, CDR2 SYGVKD. The CDR3 protein is CAISRDYVTLEQYF. The CDR3 DNA reads TGTGCCATCAGCCGGGACTACGTTACCCTCGAGCAGTACTTC.

The rearrangement links TRBV10-3 to TRBJ2-7, with no clear D. V was trimmed by 10 bases and J by 1 base, leaving 17 bases between them. Germline assignment: CDR1 ENHRY and CDR2 SYGVKD. The CDR3 runs 14 residues. CDR3 sequence reads: CASSQDEGSYEQYF. The CDR3 bases are TGTGCCAGCAGCCAAGATGAAGGGTCCTACGAGCAGTACTTC.

This clonotype was counted ten times or more. The chain recombines TRBV29-1 with TRBJ1-5; TRBD1 might be the D (5 bases). This CDR3 spans 13 amino acids. CDR1 SQVTM and CDR2 ANQGSEA come from the germline V gene. Trimming left V 6 bases short and J 6 bases short, with 15 bases between. The CDR3 bases are TGCAGCGTCAGACAGACTGAGGGTCAGCCCCAGCATTTT. Translating it yields CSVRQTEGQPQHF.

This clonotype was detected only once. This chain joins TRBV19 and TRBJ1-5; a possible D gene is TRBD1 (5 bases). The germline gives CDR1 LNHDA, CDR2 SQIVND (reference sequence). Between the trimmed V and J ends, which lost 6 bases and 3 bases, there was a span of 15 bases. The CDR3 is 15 residues long. CDR3 nucleotide sequence: TGTGCCAGTAGGCCACGAGGACAAATCAATCAGCCCCAGCATTTT. It translates to CASRPRGQINQPQHF. The full variable domain, its missing parts supplied by reference TRBV19 and TRBJ1-5, is DGGITQSPKYLFRKEGQNVTLSCEQNLNHDAMYWYRQDPGQGLRLIYYSQIVNDFQKGDIAEGYSVSREKKESFPLTVTSAQKNPTAFYLCASRPRGQINQPQHFGDGTRLSIL.

In its sample, this clonotype was seen many times. The rearrangement uses TRBV10-3 and TRBJ2-7, with 7 bases that match TRBD2. Germline lookup yields CDR1 ENHRY and CDR2 SYGVKD. V lost 6 bases, J lost 6 bases, and 5 bases stayed unmatched. CDR3 length: 12 residues. The CDR3 loop is CAIRREGIEQYF. CDR3 coding DNA: TGTGCCATCAGGAGGGAGGGAATCGAGCAGTACTTC.

This chain joins TRBV7-9 and TRBJ2-5, with D perhaps TRBD1 (6 bases). Per germline, CDR1 SEHNR and CDR2 FQNEAQ (reference sequence). V lost 5 bases to trimming and J lost 5 bases, with 18 bases between them. There are 15 residues in the CDR3. The DNA of the CDR3 is TGTGCCAGCAGCGCAGGGGATTCTGGACGCGAGACCCAGTACTTC. Its translation is CASSAGDSGRETQYF. The full variable domain, rest sourced from reference TRBV7-9 and TRBJ2-5, is DTGVSQNPRHKITKRGQNVTFRCDPISEHNRLYWYRQTLGQGPEFLTYFQNEAQLEKSRLLSDRFSAERPKGSFSTLEIQRTEQGDSAMYLCASSAGDSGRETQYFGPGTRLLVL.

V is TRBV14 and J is TRBJ1-1; D call uncertain. CDR1 SGHDN and CDR2 FVKESK come from the germline V gene. Trimming stripped 8 bases from V and 3 bases from J, with 13 bases between. The CDR3 totals 13 residues. CDR3 loop: CASSPLEDTEAFF. Written as DNA, the CDR3 is TGTGCCAGCTCACCACTGGAAGACACTGAAGCTTTCTTT.

This clonotype was counted ten times or more. One end of the junction does not line up with germline, which may come from a read error. The rearrangement uses TRBV7-9 and TRBJ1-1, with D perhaps TRBD1 (6 bases). CDR3 length equals 13 residues. Germline loops: CDR1 SEHNR, CDR2 FQNEAQ (reference sequence). The CDR3 region is CASRPTGNTEAFF. CDR3 DNA sequence: TGCGCCAGCAGACCGACAGGGAACACTGAAGCTTTCTTT.

The count of this clonotype is one. A read error is possible here, since a much larger clone lies one base away. The chain employs TRBV2 and TRBJ1-4; 10 bases fit TRBD1. The length of the CDR3 is 14 residues. The germline V gene has CDR1 SNHLY and CDR2 FYNNEI. CDR3 sequence reads: CASSRQGAFEELFF. The CDR3, as DNA: TGTGCCAGCAGTAGACAGGGGGCTTTTGAAGAACTGTTTTTT.

This chain links TRBV29-1 with TRBJ2-3, with TRBD1 as a possible D gene (6 bases). The CDR3 spans 20 residues. The V gene lost 3 bases and the J gene lost 0 bases, with 28 bases spanning the gap. Germline V lookup: CDR1 SQVTM, CDR2 ANQGSEA. The CDR3 sequence: CSVDAGVGGAPLTSTDTQYF. Written as DNA, the CDR3 is TGCAGCGTTGATGCAGGGGTTGGGGGCGCTCCACTCACTAGCACAGATACGCAGTATTTT.

Points on this clonotype: A read error may be the cause here, since a much bigger clone is one base away. V and J are TRBV7-8 and TRBJ1-2; 7 bases map to TRBD1. The CDR3 contains 13 residues. CDR1 is SGHVS and CDR2 is FQNEAQ in the germline V gene. V lost 6 bases, J lost 7 bases, and 8 bases stayed unmatched. The CDR3: CASRPTGYCGYTF. As DNA, the CDR3 is TGTGCCAGCAGACCGACAGGGTATTGTGGCTACACCTTC.

The gene calls are TRBV5-1 and TRBJ1-1; perhaps TRBD1 as D (5 bases). The germline gives CDR1 SGHRS, CDR2 YFSETQ. Between the trimmed V and J ends, which lost 6 bases and 4 bases, there was a span of 19 bases. The CDR3 extends over 15 amino acids. The CDR3 DNA reads TGCGCCAGCAATGGAATCGAACCTGGGACCACTGAAGCTTTCTTT. It translates to CASNGIEPGTTEAFF. The full variable domain, its missing parts supplied by reference TRBV5-1 and TRBJ1-1, is KAGVTQTPRYLIKTRGQQVTLSCSPISGHRSVSWYQQTPGQGLQFLFEYFSETQRNKGNFPGRFSGRQFSNSRSEMNVSTLELGDSALYLCASNGIEPGTTEAFFGQGTRLTVV.

The chain uses TRBV10-3 and TRBJ1-2; 7 bases agree with TRBD1. The CDR3 length is 13 residues. Losses at the gene ends were 10 bases for V and 4 bases for J; bases not matched to a gene: 9. From germline, CDR1 is ENHRY and CDR2 SYGVKD. CDR3 sequence (DNA): TGTGCCACCACAGGGGACTTGGGCTATGGCTACACCTTC. Protein: CATTGDLGYGYTF.

The chain has TRBV4-1 and TRBJ1-2; tentative D call: TRBD1 (6 bases). This CDR3 spans 16 amino acids. Germline loops: CDR1 MGHRA, CDR2 YSYEKL. Trimming removed 8 bases from V and 8 bases from J, with 27 bases in between. This CDR3 reads CASWGASGALPRGYTF. CDR3 coding DNA: TGCGCCAGCTGGGGGGCGTCAGGGGCCCTGCCGCGCGGCTACACCTTC.

The chain carries TRBV10-3 and TRBJ2-2; tentatively, D is TRBD1 (5 bases). Trimming shortened V by 5 bases and J by 0 bases, and 10 bases separated the two germline ends. The CDR3 has 15 amino acids. Germline V gene data show CDR1 as ENHRY and CDR2 as SYGVKD. This CDR3 reads CAISPGFSNTGELFF. The CDR3 coding sequence is TGTGCCATCAGTCCAGGGTTCTCGAACACCGGGGAGCTGTTTTTT.

In this sample, this clonotype turned up a few times. The V gene is TRBV7-9, the J gene TRBJ1-2; 7 nucleotides match TRBD1. The V segment lost 4 bases and the J segment 2 bases; nucleotides outside the gene matches: 4. The CDR3 has 14 amino acids. CDR1 is SEHNR and CDR2 is FQNEAQ in the germline V gene (reference sequence). The CDR3 spells CASSYTGVNYGYTF. The CDR3 DNA reads as TGTGCCAGCAGCTACACAGGGGTGAACTATGGCTACACCTTC.

Regarding this clonotype: Relative to the germline gene, one junction end is altered; a read error may explain this. The rearrangement links TRBV9 to TRBJ1-1, with D possibly matching TRBD1 (6 bases). The CDR3 contains 15 residues. Germline V gene data show CDR1 as SGDLS and CDR2 as YYNGEE. DNA for the CDR3: TGCGCCAGCAGCTTGGCTGGGGGCATGAACACTGGAGCTTTCTTT. It is translated as CASSLAGGMNTGAFF.

About this clonotype: An end of the junction does not agree with germline; a read error may underlie this. The chain employs TRBV7-7 and TRBJ2-5; the match to TRBD2 covers 10 bases. This CDR3 has 16 amino acids. Germline-derived CDR1 and CDR2 are SSHAT and FNYEAQ (reference sequence). The CDR3 coding sequence is TGTGCTAGCAGCTTAGACCTAGCGGGGGCTGGAGAGACCCAGTACTTC. This translates into CASSLDLAGAGETQYF.

This rearrangement joins TRBV20-1 to TRBJ2-2, with 8 bases aligning to TRBD2. Germline V gene data show CDR1 as DFQATT and CDR2 as SNEGSKA (reference sequence). The CDR3 is made up of 14 amino acids. Trimming at V came to 6 bases and at J to 4 bases, leaving 7 bases not matched to a gene. CDR3 sequence reads: CSAHGRDGTGELFF. For the CDR3, the DNA is TGCAGTGCCCACGGGAGGGACGGCACCGGGGAGCTGTTTTTT.

This clonotype was seen at least ten times. V gene TRBV19 combines with J gene TRBJ2-2; 14 bases align to TRBD2. Germline V gene sequence: CDR1 LNHDA, CDR2 SQIVND (reference sequence). V was clipped by 5 bases and J by 8 bases; unmatched bases: 4. The CDR3 runs 15 residues. The CDR3 loop reads CASSGGLAGAGELFF. The DNA for the CDR3 is TGTGCCAGTAGTGGGGGACTAGCGGGAGCTGGGGAGCTGTTTTTT. Full variable domain (missing parts from reference TRBV19 and TRBJ2-2): DGGITQSPKYLFRKEGQNVTLSCEQNLNHDAMYWYRQDPGQGLRLIYYSQIVNDFQKGDIAEGYSVSREKKESFPLTVTSAQKNPTAFYLCASSGGLAGAGELFFGEGSRLTVL.

This clonotype was observed a handful of times. V gene TRBV12-3 or TRBV12-4 combines with J gene TRBJ1-4; D is undetermined. Trimming took 5 bases from V and 0 from J, leaving 16 bases between them. The CDR3 is made up of 17 amino acids. The CDR3 sequence is CASSLSDGTATNEKLFF. In DNA form, the CDR3 reads TGTGCCAGCAGTCTCAGCGACGGAACTGCAACTAATGAAAAACTGTTTTTT.

The chain links TRBV9 to TRBJ1-1; D remains ambiguous. Per germline, CDR1 SGDLS and CDR2 YYNGEE. Trimming shortened V by 6 bases and J by 1 base, and 10 bases separated the two germline ends. This CDR3 comprises 13 residues. CDR3 DNA: TGTGCCAGCACTCGGGGTTGGAACACTGAAGCTTTCTTT. Protein sequence: CASTRGWNTEAFF.

Ten or more counts support this clonotype. The chain has TRBV24-1 and TRBJ2-7; D gene uncertain. The length of the CDR3 is 13 residues. V was pared by 4 bases and J by 3 bases, with 9 bases between. CDR1 and CDR2 (germline): KGHDR, SFDVKD. CDR3 region: CATSESANYEQYF. The CDR3 region has the DNA TGTGCCACCAGTGAATCAGCGAACTACGAGCAGTACTTC.

The table lists this clonotype with a few counts. V and J are TRBV3-1 and TRBJ2-7; 10 nucleotides match TRBD1. Germline CDR1 is LGHDT and CDR2 is YNNKEL (reference sequence). V lost 5 bases and J lost 5; bases outside the gene matches: 9. The CDR3 totals 15 residues. CDR3 coding DNA: TGTGCCAGCAGCGCTCCGGGACAGGGGCTTCACGAGCAGTACTTC. Its protein product is CASSAPGQGLHEQYF.

This clonotype was detected ten times or more. CDR3 sequence (DNA): TGTGCCAGCAGCTTAAGACCGATGAACACTGAAGCTTTCTTT. This sequence encodes CASSLRPMNTEAFF. V usage is TRBV7-2 and J usage is TRBJ1-1; the D is unclear. Germline CDR1 SGHTA, CDR2 FQGNSA. CDR3 length equals 14 residues. Trimming stripped 2 bases from V and 0 bases from J, with 7 bases between.

The chain is built from TRBV19 and TRBJ2-5, with D hard to call. Trimming took 5 bases from V and 0 from J, leaving 10 bases between them. CDR3 length: 14 amino acids. Per germline, CDR1 LNHDA and CDR2 SQIVND (reference sequence). The CDR3 bases are TGTGCCAGTAGTGCCCGAAGGGACCAAGAGACCCAGTACTTC. Its protein is CASSARRDQETQYF.